A selection of T cell receptor beta chains follows, all from one sample in a study of blood T cell repertoires in COVID-19. The table came from immunoSEQ multiplex PCR; TCRdb's copy has only in-frame clones and leaves some out. This sample yields 200,000 or so clones, of which around four fifths are seen a single time; around 19% belongs to the top ten. Specimen: peripheral blood. The receptors were gathered from a human donor in a cohort sampled during active COVID-19. The CDR3 runs from the conserved cysteine through the conserved F or W. D genes are given only for firm matches. Not all rows give a size; the values are once, few, many and, for expanded clones, a class.

size	D	V	J	DNA	CDR3
-	-	TRBV7-9	TRBJ2-2	TGTGCCAGCAGAGACGGGGGACTCGGGGAGCTGTTTTTT	CASRDGGLGELFF
-	-	TRBV10-2	TRBJ1-3	TGCGCCAGCACCCCGACAGAAGGAAACACCATATATTTT	CASTPTEGNTIYF
-	-	TRBV5-1	TRBJ2-5	TGCGCCAGCAGCCTTGGACAGCGGGGAGAGACCCAGTACTTC	CASSLGQRGETQYF
-	-	TRBV9	TRBJ1-1	TGTGCCAGCAGCTCCAAAACAGGGATCACTGAAGCTTTCTTT	CASSSKTGITEAFF
-	TRBD1	TRBV14	TRBJ2-1	TGTGCCAGCAGCCCCCTCAGGGGACAGGGGGCCCACAATGAGCAGTTCTTC	CASSPLRGQGAHNEQFF
-	-	TRBV7-6	TRBJ1-5	TGTGCCAGCAGCGAGTCGCAGGATAGCAATCAGCCCCAGCATTTT	CASSESQDSNQPQHF
-	TRBD1	TRBV5-1	TRBJ2-1	TGCGCCAGCAACGGACAGGGTGCTTACAATGAGCAGTTCTTC	CASNGQGAYNEQFF
-	TRBD2	TRBV2	TRBJ2-2	TGTGCCAGCAGGGCCTTAGCGGGAGGTGGGGAGCTGTTTTTT	CASRALAGGGELFF
-	-	TRBV18	TRBJ2-5	TGTGCCAGCTCACCACCGACAGGCCAAGAGACCCAGTACTTC	CASSPPTGQETQYF
-	-	TRBV3-1/TRBV3-2	TRBJ2-7	TGTGCCAGCAGCCAAGATGGAGAGATCCTACGAGGGCAGTACTTC	CASSQDGEILRGQYF
-	TRBD1	TRBV7-8	TRBJ1-5	TGTGCCAGCAGCCAAGGGGACAGGAAGGGTTCGCGGCAGCCCCAGCATTTT	CASSQGDRKGSRQPQHF
-	TRBD1	TRBV7-9	TRBJ2-7	TGTGCCCTAACTGCCGGGACAGGGCCCCGGGAGCAGTACTTC	CALTAGTGPREQYF
-	TRBD1	TRBV6-5	TRBJ2-7	TGTGCCAGCAGTTACTGGGACGGGACAGGGGCCTACGAGCAGTACTTC	CASSYWDGTGAYEQYF
few	-	TRBV19	TRBJ1-5	TGTGCCAGTAAATACTGGGGGGAAATCAGACCCCAGCATTTT	CASKYWGEIRPQHF
-	-	TRBV20-1	TRBJ2-3	TGCAGTGCCCCCCGGGGAGATACGCAGTATTTT	CSAPRGDTQYF
-	-	TRBV5-1	TRBJ1-2	TGCGCCAGCAGCTTCAGGCAGCCAGCTAACTATGGCTACACCTTC	CASSFRQPANYGYTF
-	-	TRBV5-1	TRBJ2-2	TGCGCCAGCAGCTTACCAGGGCAGGAACCCACAACCGGGGAGCTGTTTTTT	CASSLPGQEPTTGELFF
once	TRBD1	TRBV19	TRBJ2-2	TGTGCCAGTAATCCCCAGGGGGCCGGCGGGGAGCTGTTTTTT	CASNPQGAGGELFF
-	TRBD1	TRBV30	TRBJ1-2	TGTGCCTGGGGAGACAGGGTCTATGGCTACACCTTC	CAWGDRVYGYTF
-	TRBD1	TRBV18	TRBJ1-3	TGTGCCAGCTCAGCTATTCAGGGGGTGATTCCTGGGACCATATATTTT	CASSAIQGVIPGTIYF
-	-	TRBV21-1	TRBJ1-3	TGTGCCAGCAGCAAACGGGAGGCGACCTACTCTGGAAACACCATATATTTT	CASSKREATYSGNTIYF
once	-	TRBV5-1	TRBJ1-3	TGCGCCAGCAGCCCCGGACTTCTGAGCTCTGGAAACACCATATATTTT	CASSPGLLSSGNTIYF